Listed here are 7 T cell receptor beta chains from one sample, sequenced in a study of T cells in Graves' hyperthyroidism and ophthalmopathy. RNA transcripts were the template for amplifying TCR beta CDR3 regions. The primer set for the first-round RT-PCR of the TCR CDR3 was HTBI. TCRdb itself ran the multiplex PCR reads through MiXCR, one entry per CDR3 protein. Counted here are over 700,000 distinct CDR3 sequences, about 17% occurring once; the ten biggest clones make up over 15%. Input material: blood. These receptors all come from a woman between 45 and 60 years old with Graves' hyperthyroidism that later progressed to Graves' ophthalmopathy.

This clonotype has only a few counts. The chain couples TRBV15 to TRBJ1-1; D not resolved. Looked up from germline, CDR1 is LNHNV and CDR2 is YYDKDF (reference sequence). This CDR3 is built from 14 residues. Trimming stripped 0 bases from V and 0 bases from J, with 5 bases between. The CDR3 loop reads CATSRDPVNTEAFF. In DNA form, the CDR3 reads TGTGCCACCAGCAGAGATCCGGTGAACACTGAAGCTTTCTTT.

In regard to this clonotype: Being one base from a much bigger clone, this may be a read error. The chain is built from TRBV11-2 and TRBJ2-2; perhaps TRBD2 as D (5 bases). The germline V gene encodes CDR1 SGHAT and CDR2 FQNNGV. Between the trimmed V and J ends, which lost 1 base and 10 bases, there was a span of 13 bases. CDR3 length equals 14 residues. CDR3 nucleotide sequence: TGTGCCAGCAGCTTAGGTGGACTTGACGAGGAGCTGTTTTTT. Amino acids: CASSLGGLDEELFF.

The rearrangement uses TRBV9 and TRBJ2-1; D gene uncertain. The germline V and J ends were trimmed by 0 bases and 0 bases, with 10 bases remaining between them. There are 16 residues in the CDR3. Germline V CDR1 and CDR2: SGDLS, YYNGEE. The CDR3 spells CASSVVQESSYNEQFF. The CDR3 nucleotides read TGTGCCAGCAGCGTAGTCCAGGAAAGCTCCTACAATGAGCAGTTCTTC.

In its sample, this clonotype was seen many times. This chain uses TRBV7-8 with TRBJ2-3; possible D gene TRBD1, 6 bases. The germline V and J ends were trimmed by 2 bases and 0 bases, with 15 bases remaining between them. Germline V gene data show CDR1 as SGHVS and CDR2 as FQNEAQ. This CDR3 is 17 amino acids long. The CDR3 region has the DNA TGTGCCAGCAGCTTAAGGACTTGGGGGCCTAGCACAGATACGCAGTATTTT. Encoded protein: CASSLRTWGPSTDTQYF.

This chain uses TRBV9 with TRBJ2-3; 7 bases line up with TRBD1. Trimming at V came to 0 bases and at J to 5 bases, leaving 9 bases not matched to a gene. CDR3 length: 16 residues. CDR1 and CDR2 (germline): SGDLS, YYNGEE. The CDR3 is CASSVAGQTSGDTQYF. CDR3 coding DNA: TGTGCCAGCAGCGTAGCGGGACAGACGTCCGGAGATACGCAGTATTTT.

The chain couples TRBV10-3 to TRBJ2-3, with unresolved D. V lost 0 bases and J 0 bases, leaving 7 bases between the germline ends. The CDR3 length is 15 residues. The germline gives CDR1 ENHRY, CDR2 SYGVKD. The DNA for the CDR3 is TGTGCCATCAGTGAGTCTAGCCCTAGCACAGATACGCAGTATTTT. Translation gives CAISESSPSTDTQYF.

In its sample, this clonotype was seen a few times. The chain carries TRBV6-1 and TRBJ2-5, with 9 bases matching TRBD2. Germline values: CDR1 MNHNS, CDR2 SASEGT. V lost 1 base to trimming and J lost 1 base; unmatched junction nucleotides: 1. The length of the CDR3 is 15 residues. CDR3 sequence reads: CASSEVRGGQETQYF. The CDR3 nucleotides are TGTGCCAGCAGTGAAGTGCGGGGGGGCCAAGAGACCCAGTACTTC.